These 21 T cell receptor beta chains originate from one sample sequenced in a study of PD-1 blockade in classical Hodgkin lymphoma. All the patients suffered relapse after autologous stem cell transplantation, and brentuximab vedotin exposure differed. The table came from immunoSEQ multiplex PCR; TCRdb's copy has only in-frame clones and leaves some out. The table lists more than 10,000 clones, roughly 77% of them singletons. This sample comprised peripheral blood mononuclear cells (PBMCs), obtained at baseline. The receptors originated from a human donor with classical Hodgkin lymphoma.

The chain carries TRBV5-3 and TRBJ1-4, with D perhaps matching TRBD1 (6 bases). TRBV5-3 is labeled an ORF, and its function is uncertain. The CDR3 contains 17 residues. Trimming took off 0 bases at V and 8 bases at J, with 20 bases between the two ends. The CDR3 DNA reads TGTGCCAGAAGCTTGGCGACAGGAAGGGGTTCAGGGGAAAAACTGTTTTTT. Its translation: CARSLATGRGSGEKLFF.

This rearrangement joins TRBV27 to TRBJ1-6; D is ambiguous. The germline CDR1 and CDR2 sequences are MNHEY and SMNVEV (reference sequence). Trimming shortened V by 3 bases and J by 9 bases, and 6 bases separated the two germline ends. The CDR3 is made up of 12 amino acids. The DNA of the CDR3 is TGTGCCAGCAGTTTCCCCCGTTCACCCCTCCACTTT. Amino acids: CASSFPRSPLHF.

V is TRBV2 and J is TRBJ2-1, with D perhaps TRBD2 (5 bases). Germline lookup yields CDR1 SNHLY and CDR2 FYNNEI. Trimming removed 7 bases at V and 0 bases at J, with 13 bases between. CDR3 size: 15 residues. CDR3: CASTELESSYNEQFF. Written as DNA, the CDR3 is TGTGCCAGCACCGAACTAGAGAGCTCCTACAATGAGCAGTTCTTC.

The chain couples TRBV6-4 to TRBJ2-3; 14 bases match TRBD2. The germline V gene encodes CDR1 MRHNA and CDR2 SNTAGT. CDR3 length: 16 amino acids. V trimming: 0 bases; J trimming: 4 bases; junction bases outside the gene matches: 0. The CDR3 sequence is CASSDSTSGGADTQYF. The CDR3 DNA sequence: TGTGCCAGCAGTGACTCGACTAGCGGGGGGGCAGATACGCAGTATTTT.

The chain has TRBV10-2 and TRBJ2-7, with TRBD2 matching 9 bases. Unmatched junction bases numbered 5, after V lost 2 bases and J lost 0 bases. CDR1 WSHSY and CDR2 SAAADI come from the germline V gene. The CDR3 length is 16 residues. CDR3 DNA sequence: TGCGCCAGCAGTGAGCCGGGACTAGCTCACTCCTACGAGCAGTACTTC. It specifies CASSEPGLAHSYEQYF.

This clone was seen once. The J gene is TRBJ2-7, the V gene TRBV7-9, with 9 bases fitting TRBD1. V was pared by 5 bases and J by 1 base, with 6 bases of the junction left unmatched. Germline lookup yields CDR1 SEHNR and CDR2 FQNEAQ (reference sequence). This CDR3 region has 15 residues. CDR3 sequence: CASSPGTGSSYEQYF. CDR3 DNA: TGTGCCAGCAGCCCCGGGACAGGGTCATCCTACGAGCAGTACTTC.

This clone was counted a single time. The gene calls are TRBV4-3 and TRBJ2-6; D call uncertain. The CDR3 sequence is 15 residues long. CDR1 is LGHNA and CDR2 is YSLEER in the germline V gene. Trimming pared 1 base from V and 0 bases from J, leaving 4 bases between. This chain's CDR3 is CASSQVLSGANVLTF. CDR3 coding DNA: TGCGCCAGCAGCCAAGTGCTCTCTGGGGCCAACGTCCTGACTTTC.

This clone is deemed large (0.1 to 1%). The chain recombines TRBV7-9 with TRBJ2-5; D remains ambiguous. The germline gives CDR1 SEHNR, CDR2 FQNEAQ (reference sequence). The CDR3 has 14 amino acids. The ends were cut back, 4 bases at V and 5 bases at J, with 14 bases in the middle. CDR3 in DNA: TGTGCCAGCAGCTCACCCGGTTTCGGGGAGACCCAGTACTTC. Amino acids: CASSSPGFGETQYF. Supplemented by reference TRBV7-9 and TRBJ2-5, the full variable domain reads DTGVSQNPRHKITKRGQNVTFRCDPISEHNRLYWYRQTLGQGPEFLTYFQNEAQLEKSRLLSDRFSAERPKGSFSTLEIQRTEQGDSAMYLCASSSPGFGETQYFGPGTRLLVL.

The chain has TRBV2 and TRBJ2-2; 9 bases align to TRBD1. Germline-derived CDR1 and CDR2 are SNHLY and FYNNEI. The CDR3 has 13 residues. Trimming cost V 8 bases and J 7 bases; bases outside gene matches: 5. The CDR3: CASRDRVVGELFF. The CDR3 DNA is TGTGCCAGCCGGGACAGGGTTGTCGGGGAGCTGTTTTTT.

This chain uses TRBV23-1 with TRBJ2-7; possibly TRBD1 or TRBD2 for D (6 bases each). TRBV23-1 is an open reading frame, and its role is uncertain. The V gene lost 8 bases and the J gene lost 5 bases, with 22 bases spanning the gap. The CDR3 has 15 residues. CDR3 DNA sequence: TGCGCCAGCCAACCCTCCCCCGCGGGACATAACGAGCAGTACGTC. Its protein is CASQPSPAGHNEQYV.

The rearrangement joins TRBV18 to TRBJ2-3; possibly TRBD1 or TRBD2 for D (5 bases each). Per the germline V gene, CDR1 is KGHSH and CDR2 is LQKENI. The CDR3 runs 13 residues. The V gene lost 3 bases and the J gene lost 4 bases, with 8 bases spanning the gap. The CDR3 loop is CASSPRGPDTQYF. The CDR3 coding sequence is TGTGCCAGCTCACCGAGGGGCCCAGATACGCAGTATTTT.

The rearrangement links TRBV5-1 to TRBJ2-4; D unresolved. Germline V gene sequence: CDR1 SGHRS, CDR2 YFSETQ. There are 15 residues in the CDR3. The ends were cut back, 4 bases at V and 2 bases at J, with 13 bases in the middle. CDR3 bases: TGCGCCAGCAGCCGACCGCGCGAGACCAAAAACATTCAGTACTTC. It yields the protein CASSRPRETKNIQYF.

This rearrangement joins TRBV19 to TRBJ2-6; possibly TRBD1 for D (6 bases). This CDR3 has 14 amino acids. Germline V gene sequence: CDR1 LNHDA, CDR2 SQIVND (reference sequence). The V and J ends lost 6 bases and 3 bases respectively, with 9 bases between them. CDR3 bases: TGTGCCAGTAGCTACAGGGTTGGGGCCAACGTCCTGACTTTC. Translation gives CASSYRVGANVLTF.

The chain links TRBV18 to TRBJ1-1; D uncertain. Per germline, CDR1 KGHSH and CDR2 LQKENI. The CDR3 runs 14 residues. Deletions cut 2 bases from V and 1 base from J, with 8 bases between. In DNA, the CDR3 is TGTGCCAGCTCACCAGCATTGAGGAACACTGAAGCTTTCTTT. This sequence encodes CASSPALRNTEAFF.

CDR3 in amino acids: CSVALSGGGETQYF. CDR3 nucleotides: TGCAGCGTTGCCCTAAGCGGGGGGGGAGAGACCCAGTACTTC. V gene TRBV29-1 combines with J gene TRBJ2-5; 10 bases map to TRBD2. The CDR3 has 14 residues. Germline trimming cut 4 bases from V and 4 bases from J; bases unmatched to any gene: 6. Germline V gives CDR1 SQVTM, CDR2 ANQGSEA.

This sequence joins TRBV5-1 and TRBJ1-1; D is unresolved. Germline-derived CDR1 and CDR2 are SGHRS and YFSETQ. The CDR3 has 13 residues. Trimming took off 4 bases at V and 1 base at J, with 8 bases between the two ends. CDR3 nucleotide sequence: TGCGCCAGCAGCCCAAGAACGAACACTGAAGCTTTCTTT. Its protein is CASSPRTNTEAFF.

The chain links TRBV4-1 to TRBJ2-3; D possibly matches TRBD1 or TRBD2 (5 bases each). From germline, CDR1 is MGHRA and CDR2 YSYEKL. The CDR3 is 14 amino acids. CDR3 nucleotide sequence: TGCGCTTCCGGGTGGGGGAGTCCCACAGATACGCAGTATTTT. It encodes CASGWGSPTDTQYF.

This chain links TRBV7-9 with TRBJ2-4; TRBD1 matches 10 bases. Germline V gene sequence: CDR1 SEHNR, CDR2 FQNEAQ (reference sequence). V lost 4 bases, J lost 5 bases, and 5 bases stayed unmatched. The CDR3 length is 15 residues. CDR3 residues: CASSSDRGWENIQYF. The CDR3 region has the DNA TGTGCCAGCAGCTCGGACAGGGGGTGGGAAAACATTCAGTACTTC.

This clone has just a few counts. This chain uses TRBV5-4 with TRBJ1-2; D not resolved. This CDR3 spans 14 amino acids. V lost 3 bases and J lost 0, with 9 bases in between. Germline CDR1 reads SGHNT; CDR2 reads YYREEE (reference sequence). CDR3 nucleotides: TGTGCCAGCAGCTCCTTCCCTCCTAACTATGGCTACACCTTC. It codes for CASSSFPPNYGYTF.

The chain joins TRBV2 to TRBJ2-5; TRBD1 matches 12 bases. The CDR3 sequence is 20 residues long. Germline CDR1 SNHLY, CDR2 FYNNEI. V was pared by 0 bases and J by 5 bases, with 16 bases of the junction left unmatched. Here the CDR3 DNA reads TGTGCCAGCAGTGAAGCCGGGATGCCCGGGACAGGGGGCGGTAAGGAGACCCAGTACTTC. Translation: CASSEAGMPGTGGGKETQYF.

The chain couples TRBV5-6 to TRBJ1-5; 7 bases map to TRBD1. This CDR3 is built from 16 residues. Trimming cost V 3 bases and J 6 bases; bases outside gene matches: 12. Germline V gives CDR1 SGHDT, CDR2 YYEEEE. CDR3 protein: CASSSGVRGHGQPQHF. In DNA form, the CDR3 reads TGTGCCAGCAGCTCGGGGGTAAGGGGGCACGGTCAGCCCCAGCATTTT.